This TCR beta chain was observed in a study of shared clonotypes between healthy human individuals. TCRdb's copy holds only in-frame clones and misses some; the assay was immunoSEQ multiplex PCR. The profile shows over 1.4 million clones, around 97% of them singletons. This clone was seen a single time. The CDR3 length is 16 residues. J gave up 5 bases and V 0 bases, and 8 bases lay outside the gene matches. CDR1 and CDR2 from the germline V gene are SGHTA and FQGTGA. Material: naive CD4+ T cells sorted from blood. The subset here: CD45RA+ positively selected. This chain connects TRBV7-3 to TRBJ2-7; the match to TRBD1 covers 9 bases. This receptor was obtained from a man aged 25 to 40 in good health. The CDR3 DNA is TGTGCCAGCAGCTTAACTGGGGGACAGGGTCTGGACGAGCAGTACTTC. Amino acid sequence: CASSLTGGQGLDEQYF. Full variable domain (rest looked up from reference TRBV7-3 and TRBJ2-7): GAGVSQTPSNKVTEKGKYVELRCDPISGHTALYWYRQSLGQGPEFLIYFQGTGAADDSGLPNDRFFAVRPEGSVSTLKIQRTERGDSAVYLCASSLTGGQGLDEQYFGPGTRLTVT.